A single sample gave rise to the 22 T cell receptor beta chains below, sequenced in a study of technical replicates of blood from several donors. The assay was immunoSEQ multiplex PCR, and TCRdb's table has in-frame clones only and misses some. The sample comprises 75,000 to 100,000 clones, roughly 94% of which are singletons, and around 0.25% rests with the top ten. Specimen: T cells isolated from PBMCs. These receptors all come from a human donor in good health.

The CDR3 DNA reads as TGTGCCAGCAGTGAATTCGGGGGGCGAGGTATTTCGAGCACTGAAGCTTTCTTT. Translation: CASSEFGGRGISSTEAFF. The V call is TRBV2, the J call TRBJ1-1, with D perhaps TRBD1 (6 bases). Germline V gene lookup returns CDR1 SNHLY and CDR2 FYNNEI. The length of the CDR3 is 18 residues. Trimming took 2 bases from V and 4 from J, leaving 23 bases between them.

The rearrangement links TRBV6-5 to TRBJ2-7, with TRBD1 matching 8 bases. The CDR3 runs 14 residues. Germline CDR1 MNHEY, CDR2 SVGAGI. The trim removed 5 bases at V and 3 bases at J, leaving 6 bases unmatched. The CDR3 loop is CASSGRDRNYEQYF. As DNA, the CDR3 is TGTGCCAGCAGTGGTCGGGACAGGAACTACGAGCAGTACTTC.

This chain uses TRBV2 with TRBJ2-7; TRBD2 matches 8 bases. J gave up 1 base and V 2 bases, and 7 bases lay outside the gene matches. Germline assignment: CDR1 SNHLY and CDR2 FYNNEI. There are 16 residues in the CDR3. The CDR3 loop is CASSERRLAGSYEQYF. The DNA of the CDR3 is TGTGCCAGCAGTGAAAGGAGGCTAGCGGGTTCCTACGAGCAGTACTTC.

The chain's CDR3 is CASKTEGGEGGYTF. The CDR3 nucleotides are TGTGCCAGCAAAACTGAAGGGGGCGAGGGCGGCTACACCTTC. The gene calls are TRBV13 and TRBJ1-2; 7 nucleotides align to TRBD1. The CDR3 is made up of 14 amino acids. Unmatched junction bases numbered 13, after V lost 7 bases and J lost 8 bases. Germline CDR1 is PRHDT and CDR2 is FYEKMQ (reference sequence). The full variable domain, completed using reference TRBV13 and TRBJ1-2, is AAGVIQSPRHLIKEKRETATLKCYPIPRHDTVYWYQQGPGQDPQFLISFYEKMQSDKGSIPDRFSAQQFSDYHSELNMSSLELGDSALYFCASKTEGGEGGYTFGSGTRLTVV.

This chain uses TRBV10-1 with TRBJ2-1; 8 nucleotides align to TRBD2. There are 13 residues in the CDR3. Per germline, CDR1 WNHNN and CDR2 SYGVQD (reference sequence). The V segment lost 5 bases and the J segment 9 bases; nucleotides outside the gene matches: 6. The DNA for the CDR3 is TGCGCCAGCAGTCCCGGGACTAGAGGTGAGCAGTTCTTC. Translating it yields CASSPGTRGEQFF.

The gene calls are TRBV28 and TRBJ1-5; D unclear. The CDR3 has 13 amino acids. Germline CDR1 and CDR2: MDHEN and SYDVKM. Trimming cost V 10 bases and J 4 bases, with 14 bases left between them. The CDR3 sequence is CATLWALNQPQHF. The CDR3 DNA reads as TGTGCCACTCTCTGGGCCTTGAATCAGCCCCAGCATTTT.

In its sample, this clone was seen once. V usage is TRBV30 and J usage is TRBJ2-1; 12 nucleotides align to TRBD2. The CDR3 has 15 amino acids. V lost 3 bases to trimming and J lost 3 bases; unmatched junction nucleotides: 3. CDR1 GTSNPN and CDR2 SVGIG come from the germline V gene (reference sequence). CDR3 region: CAWRPLAGGYNEQFF. In DNA, the CDR3 is TGTGCCTGGAGACCACTAGCGGGGGGCTACAATGAGCAGTTCTTC.

The chain combines TRBV10-3 with TRBJ2-5, with a possible D match to TRBD1 (6 bases). V was clipped by 10 bases and J by 3 bases, with 15 bases between them. Germline values: CDR1 ENHRY, CDR2 SYGVKD. The CDR3 has 13 residues. CDR3 region: CANAQGGEETQYF. The CDR3 region has the DNA TGTGCCAACGCACAGGGCGGCGAAGAGACCCAGTACTTC.

The V call is TRBV7-7, the J call TRBJ2-5, with 8 bases that match TRBD2. The CDR3 sequence is 17 residues long. The germline V gene has CDR1 SSHAT and CDR2 FNYEAQ (reference sequence). V lost 3 bases, J lost 4 bases, and 13 bases stayed unmatched. As DNA, the CDR3 is TGTGCCAGCAGCTTTGGTTCCTACCCGAGCGGGAGAGAGACCCAGTACTTC. This gives the protein CASSFGSYPSGRETQYF. Complete variable domain (other parts from reference TRBV7-7 and TRBJ2-5): GAGVSQSPRYKVTKRGQDVTLRCDPISSHATLYWYQQALGQGPEFLTYFNYEAQPDKSGLPSDRFSAERPEGSISTLTIQRTEQRDSAMYRCASSFGSYPSGRETQYFGPGTRLLVL.

Remarks on this clone: The junction shows a germline mismatch at one end, possibly a read error. V usage is TRBV7-7 and J usage is TRBJ2-3; 8 nucleotides match TRBD2. The germline V gene has CDR1 SSHAT and CDR2 FNYEAQ (reference sequence). The CDR3 runs 14 residues. The CDR3, as DNA: TGTGCTAGCAGCTACGGGGGGGCCTCAGATACGCAGTATTTT. Residues: CASSYGGASDTQYF.

The chain uses TRBV18 and TRBJ1-2; D is perhaps TRBD1 (6 bases). From germline, CDR1 is KGHSH and CDR2 LQKENI. V was shortened by 2 bases and J by 7 bases, with 14 bases between the two germline ends. The CDR3 contains 14 residues. The CDR3 reads CASSPETGPRGYTF. The CDR3 DNA sequence: TGTGCCAGCTCACCAGAAACAGGGCCGCGTGGCTACACCTTC.

The chain links TRBV5-1 to TRBJ1-2, with unresolved D. The ends were cut back, 2 bases at V and 0 bases at J, with 11 bases in the middle. CDR1 and CDR2 (germline): SGHRS, YFSETQ. The CDR3 runs to 15 residues. This chain's CDR3 is CASSFSPTSNYGYTF. CDR3 sequence (DNA): TGCGCCAGCAGCTTTAGCCCCACTTCTAACTATGGCTACACCTTC. The full variable domain, in which reference TRBV5-1 and TRBJ1-2 provide the parts outside the CDR3, is KAGVTQTPRYLIKTRGQQVTLSCSPISGHRSVSWYQQTPGQGLQFLFEYFSETQRNKGNFPGRFSGRQFSNSRSEMNVSTLELGDSALYLCASSFSPTSNYGYTFGSGTRLTVV.

The rearrangement links TRBV5-1 to TRBJ2-2; the match to TRBD1 covers 11 bases. With V trimmed by 7 bases and J by 5 bases, 7 bases remained unmatched. CDR3 length: 15 residues. Germline V gives CDR1 SGHRS, CDR2 YFSETQ. CDR3: CASRWGTGGTGELFF. CDR3 bases: TGCGCCAGCCGCTGGGGGACAGGGGGGACCGGGGAGCTGTTTTTT.

The chain joins TRBV7-9 to TRBJ1-5, with a possible D match to TRBD1 (6 bases). The CDR3 runs 15 residues. V was clipped by 5 bases and J by 3 bases, with 14 bases between them. CDR1 is SEHNR, CDR2 FQNEAQ, per germline (reference sequence). The CDR3 DNA reads TGTGCCAGCAGCGCTAGCGGGGGCCCCAATCAGCCCCAGCATTTT. This translates into CASSASGGPNQPQHF.

The J gene is TRBJ2-2, the V gene TRBV25-1, with TRBD2 matching over 7 bases. Germline loops: CDR1 MGHDK, CDR2 SYGVNS. The CDR3 length is 13 residues. The V gene end was trimmed by 7 bases and the J gene end by 6 bases; junction bases not matched to a gene: 5. The CDR3 sequence: CASTRTSAGELFF. The CDR3 region has the DNA TGTGCCAGCACTCGAACTAGCGCCGGGGAGCTGTTTTTT.

This clone has a single count. The chain carries TRBV2 and TRBJ1-5, with D perhaps TRBD1 (5 bases). V was cut by 5 bases and J by 4 bases, with 12 bases left in between. Germline values: CDR1 SNHLY, CDR2 FYNNEI. The CDR3 consists of 14 residues. The DNA for the CDR3 is TGTGCCAGCAGTATTACAGGCCGGAATCAGCCCCAGCATTTT. Translated, it gives CASSITGRNQPQHF.

V gene TRBV6-5 combines with J gene TRBJ2-7; TRBD1 matches at 8 bases. V gave up 10 bases and J gave up 2 bases; unmatched junction bases: 4. Per the germline V gene, CDR1 is MNHEY and CDR2 is SVGAGI. The CDR3 consists of 12 residues. The DNA for the CDR3 is TGTGCCACCCGGGACAGGACCTACGAGCAGTACTTC. It translates to CATRDRTYEQYF.

This chain links TRBV14 with TRBJ1-2, with 12 bases identical to TRBD1. The CDR3 is 17 amino acids. The germline V gene has CDR1 SGHDN and CDR2 FVKESK. V was clipped by 2 bases and J by 4 bases; unmatched bases: 8. The DNA for the CDR3 is TGTGCCAGCAGCCAAACACAAGGGACAGGGGGCCTCTATGGCTACACCTTC. It yields the protein CASSQTQGTGGLYGYTF.

The chain combines TRBV10-3 with TRBJ2-3; 14 nucleotides align to TRBD2. CDR1 is ENHRY and CDR2 is SYGVKD in the germline V gene. There are 17 residues in the CDR3. With 2 bases clipped from V and 0 bases from J, the junction kept 1 base outside the gene matches. The CDR3 region has the DNA TGTGCCATCAGTGAGGGGACTAGCGGGGGTAGCACAGATACGCAGTATTTT. Amino acid sequence: CAISEGTSGGSTDTQYF.

J is TRBJ2-1 and V is TRBV18; 10 nucleotides line up with TRBD2. The CDR3 is made up of 15 amino acids. Germline assignment: CDR1 KGHSH and CDR2 LQKENI. V was pared by 4 bases and J by 6 bases, with 6 bases of the junction left unmatched. The CDR3 sequence: CASSLGLARTNEQFF. In nucleotides, the CDR3 is TGTGCCAGCTCACTGGGACTAGCGAGGACCAATGAGCAGTTCTTC.

The chain couples TRBV29-1 to TRBJ2-7; tentatively, D is TRBD1 (5 bases). The V gene lost 3 bases and the J gene lost 0 bases, with 15 bases spanning the gap. The CDR3 is 15 residues long. Germline CDR1 reads SQVTM; CDR2 reads ANQGSEA. This chain's CDR3 is CSVEFVGDSSYEQYF. The CDR3 DNA follows: TGCAGCGTTGAGTTCGTCGGCGACAGCTCCTACGAGCAGTACTTC.

The CDR3 nucleotides are TGTGCCAGCAGCGAACTAGCGCTTACCGGGGAGCTGTTTTTT. Its protein is CASSELALTGELFF. V is TRBV6-4 and J is TRBJ2-2, with 7 bases matching TRBD2. This CDR3 spans 14 amino acids. With V trimmed by 6 bases and J by 5 bases, 6 bases remained unmatched. The germline V gene has CDR1 MRHNA and CDR2 SNTAGT.